Listed here is a single T cell receptor (beta chain). The data derive from a study of CD8 T cells in Susac syndrome. The germline V gene has CDR1 LNHDA and CDR2 SQIVND (reference sequence). V was pared by 11 bases and J by 4 bases, with 11 bases between. The CDR3 has 11 residues. Reverse transcription of about 0.45 to 1 ug RNA was carried out with random hexamers. Amplification of TCR beta CDR3 was carried out by immunoSEQ multiplex PCR, which covered 54 Vbeta and 13 Jbeta segments. TCRdb re-called the immunoSEQ multiplex PCR reads with MiXCR, one entry per CDR3 protein. The table lists approximately 110,000 distinct CDR3 sequences, approximately 93% of them singletons.

The sequence was obtained from a human donor with multiple sclerosis. The rearrangement joins TRBV19 to TRBJ2-5, with D perhaps given as TRBD1 or TRBD2 (6 bases each). Sequences were obtained from CD8+ T cells from PBMCs. The CDR3 DNA reads as TGTGCCTCACGGGGGCGAGAGACCCAGTACTTC. Translated, it gives CASRGRETQYF.